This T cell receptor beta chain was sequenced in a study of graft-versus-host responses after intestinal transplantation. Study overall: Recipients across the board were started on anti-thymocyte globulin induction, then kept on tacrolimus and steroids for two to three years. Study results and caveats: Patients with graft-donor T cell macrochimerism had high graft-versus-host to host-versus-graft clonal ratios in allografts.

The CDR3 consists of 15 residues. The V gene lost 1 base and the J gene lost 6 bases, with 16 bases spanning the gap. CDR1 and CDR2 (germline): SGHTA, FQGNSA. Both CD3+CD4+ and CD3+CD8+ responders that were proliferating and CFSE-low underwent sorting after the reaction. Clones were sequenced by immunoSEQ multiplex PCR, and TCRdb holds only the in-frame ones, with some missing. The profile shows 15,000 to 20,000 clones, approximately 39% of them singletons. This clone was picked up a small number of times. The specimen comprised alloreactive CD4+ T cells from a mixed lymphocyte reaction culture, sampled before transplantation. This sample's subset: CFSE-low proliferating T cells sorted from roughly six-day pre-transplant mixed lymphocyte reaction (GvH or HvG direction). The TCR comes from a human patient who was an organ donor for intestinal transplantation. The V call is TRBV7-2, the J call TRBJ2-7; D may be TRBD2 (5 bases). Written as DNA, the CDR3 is TGTGCCAGCAGCTTAGAGGCTAGCAGCCCCTCCGAGCAGTACTTC. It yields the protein CASSLEASSPSEQYF.